The 28 T cell receptor beta chains given below trace back to one sample, sequenced in a study of breast tumors, draining lymph nodes, adjacent tissues. Axillary draining lymph nodes of breast cancer patients supplied the node samples. TCRdb reprocessed the multiplex PCR reads with MiXCR, giving one entry per CDR3 protein. The sample lists around 140,000 distinct CDR3 sequences, 20% to 25% occurring once. The material sequenced was axillary lymph node tissue. These receptors originate from a female donor with breast cancer. Some clones in this sample may be carry-over from other donors' samples.

This clonotype was detected ten times or more. The V and J genes are TRBV28 and TRBJ2-7, with 8 bases identical to TRBD2. CDR1 and CDR2 (germline): MDHEN, SYDVKM. The junction had 9 bases not matched to a gene; V was cut back by 6 bases and J by 5 bases. The CDR3 length is 14 residues. CDR3 in DNA: TGTGCCAGCAGCGGGGGACTAGTTTTCCACGAGCAGTACTTC. Amino acids: CASSGGLVFHEQYF.

This clonotype was observed at least ten times. CDR3 in DNA: TGTGCCAGCAGTGCTACTATACAGGGAACCTACGAGCAGTACTTC. Translation gives CASSATIQGTYEQYF. The chain combines TRBV12-3 or TRBV12-4 with TRBJ2-7; tentative D call: TRBD1 (6 bases). The CDR3 covers 15 residues. V lost 5 bases, J lost 2 bases, and 16 bases lay in between.

At least ten counts were recorded for this clonotype. This chain joins TRBV7-3 and TRBJ2-2, with D uncertain. The length of the CDR3 is 13 residues. V was cut by 2 bases and J by 4 bases, with 5 bases left in between. Germline lookup yields CDR1 SGHTA and CDR2 FQGTGA. CDR3 region: CASSLYGTGELFF. DNA of the CDR3: TGTGCCAGCAGCTTATATGGCACCGGGGAGCTGTTTTTT.

This clonotype was detected ten times or more. The chain couples TRBV27 to TRBJ2-7; D possibly uses TRBD1 or TRBD2 (5 bases each). The ends were cut back, 1 base at V and 4 bases at J, with 8 bases in the middle. The CDR3 covers 13 residues. In germline, CDR1 is MNHEY, CDR2 SMNVEV (reference sequence). CDR3 nucleotides: TGTGCCAGCAGTTTATTCGAGGGGTACGAGCAGTACTTC. Its translation: CASSLFEGYEQYF.

This clonotype was recorded at least ten times. The chain links TRBV12-3 or TRBV12-4 to TRBJ2-1; 9 bases are a match to TRBD2. The CDR3 covers 13 residues. The J segment lost 16 bases and the V segment lost 5 bases, leaving 12 bases of the junction unmatched. CDR3 protein: CASSTLAGGLFFF. DNA of the CDR3: TGTGCCAGCAGTACCCTTGCGGGAGGGCTTTTTTTCTTC.

Worth noting for this clonotype: A much larger clone lies a single base off, so this may be a read error. The CDR3 spells CASSGKPGGVSSNQPQHF. The CDR3 DNA reads as TGTGCCAGCAGTGGCAAGCCAGGGGGCGTTAGTAGCAATCAGCCCCAGCATTTT. V usage is TRBV11-2 and J usage is TRBJ1-5, with TRBD1 matching over 8 bases. The germline gives CDR1 SGHAT, CDR2 FQNNGV. The CDR3 is 18 residues long. Losses at the gene ends were 6 bases for V and 0 bases for J; bases not matched to a gene: 13.

This clonotype was detected many times. The chain carries TRBV5-8 and TRBJ2-1; perhaps TRBD2 as D (5 bases). Looked up from germline, CDR1 is SGHTS and CDR2 is YDEGEE. V was shortened by 4 bases and J by 7 bases, with 15 bases between the two germline ends. This CDR3 is built from 14 residues. In DNA form, the CDR3 reads TGTGCCAGCAGCGTCCGATACTCGGGAAATGAGCAGTTCTTC. This codes for CASSVRYSGNEQFF.

This clonotype was counted ten times or more. The gene calls are TRBV6-6 and TRBJ2-1, with D unclear. Germline V gives CDR1 MNHNY, CDR2 SVGAGI (reference sequence). The CDR3 contains 13 residues. The ends were cut back, 4 bases at V and 2 bases at J, with 6 bases in the middle. The CDR3 DNA follows: TGTGCCAGCAGTTTGCGGACCTACAATGAGCAGTTCTTC. It encodes CASSLRTYNEQFF.

As for this clonotype: Being one base from a much bigger clone, this may be a read error. The rearrangement uses TRBV6-6 and TRBJ2-1; D is ambiguous. This CDR3 has 16 residues. V lost 2 bases to trimming and J lost 5 bases, with 16 bases between them. Germline V gene data show CDR1 as MNHNY and CDR2 as SVGAGI (reference sequence). CDR3 coding DNA: TGTGCCAGCAGTTACCCCCCGTGGTCGACCCACAATGAGCAGTTCTTC. It translates to CASSYPPWSTHNEQFF.

The table lists this clonotype with many counts. J is TRBJ2-5 and V is TRBV4-2; 8 bases agree with TRBD2. V trimming: 0 bases; J trimming: 5 bases; junction bases outside the gene matches: 8. Germline assignment: CDR1 LGHNA and CDR2 YNFKEQ. CDR3 length: 16 amino acids. The CDR3 region is CASSQDFLAGVETQYF. CDR3 in DNA: TGTGCCAGCAGCCAAGATTTCCTAGCGGGTGTGGAGACCCAGTACTTC.

Of note for this clonotype: This could be a read error, since a much larger clone is one nucleotide away. The chain carries TRBV10-2 and TRBJ2-3; D unresolved. This CDR3 contains 15 residues. CDR1 and CDR2 from the germline V gene are WSHSY and SAAADI. Trimming removed 3 bases at V and 0 bases at J, with 10 bases between. The DNA for the CDR3 is TGCGCCAGCAGTGATAACGCCGGTAGCACAGATACGCAGTATTTT. Protein: CASSDNAGSTDTQYF.

In this sample, this clonotype turned up many times. The gene calls are TRBV9 and TRBJ2-3; D remains ambiguous. Trimming cost V 3 bases and J 3 bases, with 2 bases left between them. Germline CDR1 reads SGDLS; CDR2 reads YYNGEE. This CDR3 has 11 amino acids. This CDR3 is CASSATDTQYF. CDR3 coding DNA: TGTGCCAGCAGCGCTACAGATACGCAGTATTTT.

Ten or more counts support this clonotype. The V call is TRBV28, the J call TRBJ2-7, with D perhaps assigned TRBD1 or TRBD2 (5 bases each). Trimming shortened V by 6 bases and J by 3 bases, and 15 bases separated the two germline ends. CDR3 length: 14 residues. Germline V gives CDR1 MDHEN, CDR2 SYDVKM. The CDR3 DNA reads TGTGCCAGCAGGTCTGCAGGGACCCACTACGAGCAGTACTTC. Protein: CASRSAGTHYEQYF. Full variable domain (outside the CDR3, taken from reference TRBV28 and TRBJ2-7): DVKVTQSSRYLVKRTGEKVFLECVQDMDHENMFWYRQDPGLGLRLIYFSYDVKMKEKGDIPEGYSVSREKKERFSLILESASTNQTSMYLCASRSAGTHYEQYFGPGTRLTVT.

This clonotype occurred many times. The chain recombines TRBV5-1 with TRBJ1-2, with 11 nucleotides matching TRBD1. Germline lookup yields CDR1 SGHRS and CDR2 YFSETQ. Trimming at V came to 4 bases and at J to 8 bases, leaving 10 bases not matched to a gene. The CDR3 consists of 15 residues. DNA of the CDR3: TGCGCCAGCAGCCCTGGACAGGGGGCATTCGAGGGCTACACCTTC. Its translation is CASSPGQGAFEGYTF.

This clonotype occurred many times. Germline is not matched at one junction end, which may reflect a read error. J is TRBJ2-1 and V is TRBV5-1; TRBD2 matches at 9 bases. This CDR3 contains 14 residues. Germline V gene sequence: CDR1 SGHRS, CDR2 YFSETQ. DNA of the CDR3: TGCGCCAGCAGCTTGGAGCTGGCGGGGGGGGTTGGGGTCTTC. Residues: CASSLELAGGVGVF.

This clonotype was found a few times. A read error is possible here, since a much larger clone lies one base away. This chain links TRBV20-1 with TRBJ2-1; D not resolved. CDR1 DFQATT and CDR2 SNEGSKA come from the germline V gene (reference sequence). Trimming pared 4 bases from V and 10 bases from J, leaving 11 bases between. CDR3 size: 11 residues. CDR3 residues: CSATREFEQFF. CDR3 nucleotides: TGCAGTGCTACAAGGGAATTCGAGCAGTTCTTC.

This clonotype was counted a few times. The gene calls are TRBV9 and TRBJ2-1; D not resolved. The ends were cut back, 0 bases at V and 5 bases at J, with 3 bases in the middle. CDR1 and CDR2 (germline): SGDLS, YYNGEE. The CDR3 covers 12 residues. CDR3 sequence: CASSVEDNEQFF. Written as DNA, the CDR3 is TGTGCCAGCAGCGTAGAAGACAATGAGCAGTTCTTC.

The rearrangement joins TRBV28 to TRBJ1-4; D call uncertain. Germline V lookup: CDR1 MDHEN, CDR2 SYDVKM. The CDR3 consists of 14 residues. The V end was cut by 7 bases, the J end by 4 bases, with 13 bases between. CDR3: CASTESRDNEKLFF. The DNA of the CDR3 is TGTGCCAGCACCGAATCCCGGGATAATGAAAAACTGTTTTTT.

This clonotype has ten or more counts. This chain links TRBV20-1 with TRBJ2-1; 9 nucleotides agree with TRBD2. The germline gives CDR1 DFQATT, CDR2 SNEGSKA (reference sequence). CDR3 size: 14 residues. V dropped 5 bases and J dropped 7; count of bases not matched to a gene: 9. The DNA for the CDR3 is TGCAGTGCTGCGGTAGCGGGAGCGTCTAATGAGCAGTTCTTC. As protein: CSAAVAGASNEQFF.

On this clonotype: A read error may account for a junction end that differs from germline. The chain joins TRBV18 to TRBJ2-3; D remains unclear. Germline CDR1 reads KGHSH; CDR2 reads LQKENI. This CDR3 is built from 14 residues. The DNA of the CDR3 is TGTGCCAGCTCACCCAGCGCCTACACAGATACGCGGTATTTT. This sequence encodes CASSPSAYTDTRYF.

Many counts were recorded for this clonotype. An end of the junction differs from the germline gene, which may be a read error. V is TRBV7-7 and J is TRBJ2-5; TRBD1 agrees at 7 bases. Germline V gives CDR1 SSHAT, CDR2 FNYEAQ (reference sequence). The CDR3 covers 13 residues. The CDR3 sequence: CASSRDREETQYF. The DNA for the CDR3 is TGTGCTAGCAGCCGCGACAGGGAAGAGACCCAGTACTTC. Based on the CDR3 plus reference TRBV7-7 and TRBJ2-5, the full variable domain is GAGVSQSPRYKVTKRGQDVTLRCDPISSHATLYWYQQALGQGPEFLTYFNYEAQPDKSGLPSDRFSAERPEGSISTLTIQRTEQRDSAMYRCASSRDREETQYFGPGTRLLVL.

The chain joins TRBV6-1 to TRBJ2-2; either TRBD1 or TRBD2 may fit D (5 bases each). This CDR3 contains 15 residues. CDR1 is MNHNS and CDR2 is SASEGT in the germline V gene. V lost 4 bases, J lost 4 bases, and 13 bases lay in between. CDR3 protein: CASSGLGVVTGELFF. The CDR3 nucleotides are TGTGCCAGCAGTGGCCTGGGGGTGGTCACCGGGGAGCTGTTTTTT.

This clonotype was seen ten or more times. The CDR3 DNA sequence: TGTGCCAGCAGTGAAGCTCTGTTATTAGCTAACTATGGCTACACCTTC. This encodes CASSEALLLANYGYTF. V gene TRBV6-1 combines with J gene TRBJ1-2; D unresolved. Deletions cut 0 bases from V and 0 bases from J, with 11 bases between. This CDR3 has 16 amino acids. The germline V gene has CDR1 MNHNS and CDR2 SASEGT.

Note on this clonotype: A much larger clonotype is one base distant, so this may be a read error. The chain links TRBV7-2 to TRBJ2-6; TRBD2 agrees at 13 bases. The CDR3 spans 21 residues. V shed 5 bases, J shed 2 bases, and the junction held 15 bases outside the gene matches. CDR1 and CDR2 (germline): SGHTA, FQGNSA. CDR3: CASSATLAGGPGAPGANVLTF. The CDR3 region has the DNA TGTGCCAGCAGCGCCACACTAGCGGGAGGGCCTGGAGCCCCTGGGGCCAACGTCCTGACTTTC.

About this clonotype: This may be a read error, as it is one base from a much larger clone. The CDR3: CSTTPTGRGETQYF. In nucleotides, the CDR3 is TGCAGTACTACCCCGACAGGGAGGGGAGAGACCCAGTACTTC. The rearrangement joins TRBV20-1 to TRBJ2-5; D may match TRBD1 or TRBD2 (7 bases each). The CDR3 is 14 amino acids. V lost 8 bases to trimming and J lost 4 bases, with 20 bases between them. Germline CDR1 is DFQATT and CDR2 is SNEGSKA (reference sequence).

On this clonotype: A much larger clonotype is one base distant, so this may be a read error. The chain is built from TRBV12-3 or TRBV12-4 and TRBJ1-3, with a possible D match to TRBD1 (6 bases). The CDR3 totals 15 residues. As DNA, the CDR3 is TGTGCCAGCAGTTTCGGGGGGGCGCGAGGTAGCACCGTATATTTT. Encoded protein: CASSFGGARGSTVYF.

The rearrangement joins TRBV5-1 to TRBJ2-1; 10 bases are shared with TRBD2. The CDR3 loop spans 15 amino acids. Germline CDR1 and CDR2: SGHRS and YFSETQ. The V segment lost 6 bases and the J segment 3 bases; nucleotides outside the gene matches: 6. The CDR3 nucleotides are TGCGCCAGCACCTTAGGACTAGCGGACTACAATGAGCAGTTCTTC. It codes for CASTLGLADYNEQFF.

This clonotype showed up many times. The chain employs TRBV5-6 and TRBJ2-1, with 8 positions matching TRBD2. The CDR3 totals 16 residues. Germline CDR1 is SGHDT and CDR2 is YYEEEE. The trim removed 1 base at V and 0 bases at J, leaving 3 bases unmatched. In nucleotides, the CDR3 is TGTGCCAGCAGCTTGATTAGCGGGGTCTCCTACAATGAGCAGTTCTTC. Amino acid sequence: CASSLISGVSYNEQFF.